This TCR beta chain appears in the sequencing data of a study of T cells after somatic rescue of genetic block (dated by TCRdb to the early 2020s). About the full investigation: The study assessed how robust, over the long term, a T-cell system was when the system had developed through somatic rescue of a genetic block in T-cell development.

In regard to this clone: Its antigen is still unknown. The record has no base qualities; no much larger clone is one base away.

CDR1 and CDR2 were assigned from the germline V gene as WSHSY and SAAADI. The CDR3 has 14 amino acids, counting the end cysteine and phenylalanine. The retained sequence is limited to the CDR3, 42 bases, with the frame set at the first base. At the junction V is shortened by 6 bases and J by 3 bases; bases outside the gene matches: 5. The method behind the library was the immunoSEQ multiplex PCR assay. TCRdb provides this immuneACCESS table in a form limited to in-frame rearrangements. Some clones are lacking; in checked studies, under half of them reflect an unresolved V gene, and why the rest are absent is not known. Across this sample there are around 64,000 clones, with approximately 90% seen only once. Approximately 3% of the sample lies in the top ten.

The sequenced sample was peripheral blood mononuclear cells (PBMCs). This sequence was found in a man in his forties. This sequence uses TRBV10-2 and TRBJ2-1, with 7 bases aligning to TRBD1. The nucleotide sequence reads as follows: TGCGCCAGCAGGGGACAGCCCAACTACAATGAGCAGTTCTTC. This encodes CASRGQPNYNEQFF.